The next 8 T cell receptor beta chains were all read from a single sample in a study of shared clonotypes between healthy human individuals. The repertoire was sequenced with immunoSEQ multiplex PCR; TCRdb's copy has only in-frame clones and lacks some. The sample lists about 2.4 million clones, roughly 93% occurring once. Sample: naive CD4+ T cells from PBMCs. Subset reported: CD45RA+ positively selected. Receptor source: a man aged 18 to 30 in good health. Some clones in this sample may be carry-over from other donors' samples.

This chain links TRBV7-6 with TRBJ1-2; D is unresolved. The CDR3 has 13 residues. V lost 5 bases and J lost 4, with 11 bases in between. From germline, CDR1 is SGHVS and CDR2 FNYEAQ. Here the CDR3 reads CASSPSISYGYTF. CDR3 in DNA: TGTGCCAGCAGCCCCAGTATTTCCTATGGCTACACCTTC.

This chain connects TRBV19 to TRBJ2-1, with D unclear. There are 12 residues in the CDR3. Germline CDR1 LNHDA, CDR2 SQIVND (reference sequence). V lost 3 bases and J 10 bases, leaving 10 bases between the germline ends. CDR3 residues: CASSIRRQEQFF. As DNA, the CDR3 is TGTGCCAGTAGTATTCGCAGGCAGGAGCAGTTCTTC.

V is TRBV12-5 and J is TRBJ2-3; D perhaps matches TRBD1 (5 bases). Trimming cost V 6 bases and J 2 bases, with 12 bases left between them. Germline CDR1 and CDR2: LGHNT and FRNRAP. The CDR3 spans 14 residues. The DNA for the CDR3 is TGTGCTAGTGGCTTCGACAGATCCACAGATACGCAGTATTTT. Encoded protein: CASGFDRSTDTQYF.

V gene TRBV5-6 combines with J gene TRBJ2-3; no clear D. Germline loops: CDR1 SGHDT, CDR2 YYEEEE. With 0 bases removed from V and 2 bases from J, the gap between germline ends came to 7 bases. This CDR3 is built from 14 residues. CDR3 residues: CASSLEGYTDTQYF. For the CDR3, the DNA is TGTGCCAGCAGCTTGGAGGGCTACACAGATACGCAGTATTTT.

The chain links TRBV27 to TRBJ2-5; D may match TRBD1 or TRBD2 (5 bases each). Trimming left V 7 bases short and J 1 base short, with 16 bases between. The germline V gene encodes CDR1 MNHEY and CDR2 SMNVEV (reference sequence). This CDR3 is built from 15 residues. Here the CDR3 DNA reads TGTGCCAGCATCAACCCGGGACGTATCCAAGAGACCCAGTACTTC. Translating it yields CASINPGRIQETQYF.

The J gene is TRBJ1-3, the V gene TRBV7-9, with 8 bases identical to TRBD1. The CDR3 has 16 amino acids. V lost 5 bases, J lost 0 bases, and 6 bases stayed unmatched. The V gene's germline CDR1 is SEHNR and CDR2 FQNEAQ (reference sequence). The CDR3 loop reads CASSLTGAASGNTIYF. For the CDR3, the DNA is TGTGCCAGCAGCCTGACAGGGGCGGCCTCTGGAAACACCATATATTTT.

The chain joins TRBV30 to TRBJ2-3; weak D call: TRBD2 (7 bases). Germline-derived CDR1 and CDR2 are GTSNPN and SVGIG (reference sequence). This CDR3 contains 13 residues. V was pared by 2 bases and J by 14 bases, with 20 bases between. CDR3 protein: CAWSPRVRGGRYF. In DNA, the CDR3 is TGTGCCTGGAGTCCAAGGGTTAGGGGGGGCAGGTATTTT.

The chain joins TRBV18 to TRBJ1-2; possibly TRBD1 for D (5 bases). Trimming left V 2 bases short and J 3 bases short, with 22 bases between. This CDR3 comprises 18 residues. CDR1 and CDR2 from the germline V gene are KGHSH and LQKENI. In DNA, the CDR3 is TGTGCCAGCTCACCAAACCATGGTCTCGCAGGGCTTGACTATGGCTACACCTTC. Translation: CASSPNHGLAGLDYGYTF.